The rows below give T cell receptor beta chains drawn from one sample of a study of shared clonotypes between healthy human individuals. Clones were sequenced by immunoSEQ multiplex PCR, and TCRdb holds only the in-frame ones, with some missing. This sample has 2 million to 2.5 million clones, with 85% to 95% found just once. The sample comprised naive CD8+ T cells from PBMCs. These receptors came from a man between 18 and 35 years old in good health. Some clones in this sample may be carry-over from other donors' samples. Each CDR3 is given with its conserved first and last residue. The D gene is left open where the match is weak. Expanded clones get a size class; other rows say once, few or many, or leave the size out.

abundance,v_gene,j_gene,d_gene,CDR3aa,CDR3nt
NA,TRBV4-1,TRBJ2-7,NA,CASSQNIGTSHEQYF,TGCGCCAGCAGCCAAAACATCGGTACGTCCCACGAGCAGTACTTC
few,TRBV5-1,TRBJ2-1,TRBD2,CASSLDLAGRGNEQFF,TGCGCCAGCAGCTTGGATCTAGCGGGACGAGGCAATGAGCAGTTCTTC
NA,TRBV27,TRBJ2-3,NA,CASSWMLNRDTDTQYF,TGTGCCAGCAGTTGGATGCTTAATCGGGACACAGATACGCAGTATTTT
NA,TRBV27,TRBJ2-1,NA,CASTFYPQGSSYNEQFF,TGTGCCAGCACCTTCTACCCACAGGGATCTTCCTACAATGAGCAGTTCTTC
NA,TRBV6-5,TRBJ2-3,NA,CASSTGLDTQYF,TGTGCCAGCAGTACAGGGCTGGATACGCAGTATTTT
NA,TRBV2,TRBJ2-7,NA,CASSASANYYEQYF,TGTGCCAGCAGTGCATCGGCCAATTACTACGAGCAGTACTTC
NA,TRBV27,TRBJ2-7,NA,CASSSLAASDYMREQYF,TGTGCCAGCAGTTCTCTGGCCGCCTCTGATTACATGCGGGAGCAGTACTTC
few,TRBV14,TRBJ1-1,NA,CASSRGSVGWDEAFF,TGTGCCAGCAGTCGGGGGTCTGTCGGTTGGGATGAAGCTTTCTTT
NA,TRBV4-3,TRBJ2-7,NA,CASSQDFLGGSYEQYF,TGCGCCAGCAGCCAAGATTTTCTTGGAGGGTCCTACGAGCAGTACTTC
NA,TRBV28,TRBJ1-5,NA,CASRSVRDGHQPQHF,TGTGCCAGCAGGTCGGTACGGGACGGCCATCAGCCCCAGCATTTT
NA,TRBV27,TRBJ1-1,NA,CASSYYPPGSTEAFF,TGTGCCAGCAGTTACTATCCTCCGGGCTCCACTGAAGCTTTCTTT
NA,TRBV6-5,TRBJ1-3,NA,CASQAGGTGNTIYF,TGTGCCAGCCAAGCGGGGGGCACTGGAAACACCATATATTTT
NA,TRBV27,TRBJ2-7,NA,CASSLGLAYGEQYF,TGTGCCAGCAGCCTCGGACTGGCCTATGGCGAGCAGTACTTC
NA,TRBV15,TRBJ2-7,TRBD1,CATSRDYGQGAPEQYF,TGTGCCACCAGCAGAGATTATGGGCAGGGGGCCCCCGAGCAGTACTTC
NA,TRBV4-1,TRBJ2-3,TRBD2,CASSLSKRDTDTQYF,TGCGCCAGCAGCCTATCAAAGCGGGACACAGATACGCAGTATTTT
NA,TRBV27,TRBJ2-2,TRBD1,CASGGLRTGSHGELFF,TGTGCCAGCGGGGGATTGAGGACAGGGAGTCACGGGGAGCTGTTTTTT
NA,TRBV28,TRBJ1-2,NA,CASSFGGGYTF,TGTGCCAGCAGTTTTGGGGGCGGCTACACCTTC
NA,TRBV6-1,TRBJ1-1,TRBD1,CASSDVGRGSTEAFF,TGTGCCAGCAGTGACGTCGGCAGGGGGTCGACTGAAGCTTTCTTT
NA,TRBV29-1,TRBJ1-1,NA,CSVVQGGNTEAFF,TGCAGCGTTGTGCAGGGAGGGAACACTGAAGCTTTCTTT